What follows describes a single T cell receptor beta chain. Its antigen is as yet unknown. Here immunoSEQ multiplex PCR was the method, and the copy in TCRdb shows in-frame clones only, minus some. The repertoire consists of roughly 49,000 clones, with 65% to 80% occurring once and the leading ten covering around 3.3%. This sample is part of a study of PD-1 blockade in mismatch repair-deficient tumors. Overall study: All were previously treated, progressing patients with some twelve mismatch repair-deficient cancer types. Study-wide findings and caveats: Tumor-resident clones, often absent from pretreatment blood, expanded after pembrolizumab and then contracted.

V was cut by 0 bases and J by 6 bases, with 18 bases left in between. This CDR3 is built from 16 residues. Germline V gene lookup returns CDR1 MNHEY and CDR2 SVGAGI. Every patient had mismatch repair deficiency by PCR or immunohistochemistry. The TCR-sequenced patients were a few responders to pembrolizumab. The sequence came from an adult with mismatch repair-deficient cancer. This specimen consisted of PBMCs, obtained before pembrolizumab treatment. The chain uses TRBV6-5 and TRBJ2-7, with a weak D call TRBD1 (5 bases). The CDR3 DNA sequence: TGTGCCAGCAGTTACTCAGGCCAGGGCGCCCTCTCCGAGCAGTACTTC. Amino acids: CASSYSGQGALSEQYF.